This TCR beta chain was documented in a study of T cell changes during pregnancy in multiple sclerosis. The germline CDR1 and CDR2 sequences are SEHNR and FQNEAQ (reference sequence). The CDR3 runs to 15 residues. V shed 1 base, J shed 5 bases, and the junction held 5 bases outside the gene matches. This table comes from immunoSEQ multiplex PCR, and its TCRdb copy is limited to in-frame clones, with some not included. The data contain tens of thousands of clones, 90% to 95% of them singletons. This specimen consisted of peripheral blood, obtained in the first trimester of pregnancy. The V call is TRBV7-9, the J call TRBJ1-1; TRBD1 agrees at 9 bases. The receptor comes from a female donor in good health, enrolled as a control in a pregnancy study. The CDR3, as DNA: TGTGCCAGCAGCTTAGGGAGACAGGGGGGTACTGAAGCTTTCTTT. Translated, it gives CASSLGRQGGTEAFF.